The 30 T cell receptor beta chains presented below share a single source sample, sequenced in a study of control samples from healthy donors and cancer patients. TCRdb keeps only in-frame clones here, not all; method: immunoSEQ multiplex PCR. The table includes approximately 93,000 clones, 85% to 90% detected once. Source material: PBMCs. Receptors originate from a woman between 45 and 65 years old with colorectal cancer.

The chain combines TRBV9 with TRBJ2-7; D possibly corresponds to TRBD1 (6 bases). The V end was cut by 3 bases, the J end by 7 bases, with 14 bases between. This CDR3 is built from 13 residues. Germline V gives CDR1 SGDLS, CDR2 YYNGEE. Here the CDR3 DNA reads TGTGCCAGCAGCGCCTCAGGGGTCGGAGAGCAGTACGTC. Translation gives CASSASGVGEQYV.

The J gene is TRBJ1-1, the V gene TRBV3-1 (or the pseudogene TRBV3-2), with 8 bases fitting TRBD1. This CDR3 comprises 17 residues. Germline trimming cut 0 bases from V and 1 base from J; bases unmatched to any gene: 7. CDR1 is LGHDT and CDR2 is YNNKEL in the germline V gene (reference sequence). CDR3 sequence: CASSQEPGQVSNTEAFF. CDR3 coding DNA: TGTGCCAGCAGCCAAGAGCCGGGACAGGTATCGAACACTGAAGCTTTCTTT.

This chain uses TRBV5-4 with TRBJ2-3; TRBD2 agrees at 10 bases. Germline assignment: CDR1 SGHNT and CDR2 YYREEE (reference sequence). The CDR3 runs to 15 residues. The V and J ends lost 0 bases and 8 bases, in that order; junction bases with no gene match: 6. The CDR3 reads CASSLASGGARTQYF. Here the CDR3 DNA reads TGTGCCAGCAGCTTGGCCAGCGGGGGGGCCCGTACGCAGTATTTT.

The V and J genes are TRBV6-6 and TRBJ1-2; TRBD1 is a possible D gene (6 bases). This CDR3 region has 14 residues. Trimming stripped 6 bases from V and 4 bases from J, with 15 bases between. Per germline, CDR1 MNHNY and CDR2 SVGAGI (reference sequence). The CDR3 region is CASRHGRGPYGYTF. The CDR3 bases are TGTGCCAGCAGACACGGACGGGGGCCCTATGGCTACACCTTC.

The chain has TRBV19 and TRBJ1-1; D unclear. Trimming took 3 bases from V and 9 from J, leaving 8 bases between them. In germline, CDR1 is LNHDA, CDR2 SQIVND (reference sequence). The CDR3 sequence is 11 residues long. The CDR3 protein is CASSMGRKAFF. DNA of the CDR3: TGTGCCAGTAGTATGGGCAGGAAAGCTTTCTTT. Complete variable domain (other parts from reference TRBV19 and TRBJ1-1): DGGITQSPKYLFRKEGQNVTLSCEQNLNHDAMYWYRQDPGQGLRLIYYSQIVNDFQKGDIAEGYSVSREKKESFPLTVTSAQKNPTAFYLCASSMGRKAFFGQGTRLTVV.

The J gene is TRBJ2-3, the V gene TRBV24-1; no definite D call. Germline loops: CDR1 KGHDR, CDR2 SFDVKD. V gave up 9 bases and J gave up 6 bases, with 15 bases separating them. The CDR3 loop spans 13 amino acids. CDR3 bases: TGTGCCACCGAGTCTTCATTGGACGATACGCAGTATTTT. Protein product: CATESSLDDTQYF.

The chain has TRBV7-2 and TRBJ2-3, with unresolved D. This CDR3 has 15 residues. V was trimmed by 6 bases and J by 4 bases, leaving 17 bases between them. Germline loops: CDR1 SGHTA, CDR2 FQGNSA. CDR3 loop: CASSYKATTSDTQYF. The DNA of the CDR3 is TGTGCCAGCAGTTACAAAGCGACCACTTCAGATACGCAGTATTTT.

The chain carries TRBV9 and TRBJ2-3; 11 nucleotides agree with TRBD2. The CDR3 runs 17 residues. From germline, CDR1 is SGDLS and CDR2 YYNGEE. V was clipped by 4 bases and J by 1 base; unmatched bases: 8. CDR3 DNA sequence: TGTGCCAGCAGCCTTATTAGCGGGGGGGACGGCACAGATACGCAGTATTTT. Amino acid sequence: CASSLISGGDGTDTQYF.

In its sample, this clone was seen a few times. The V and J genes are TRBV6-2 or TRBV6-3 and TRBJ1-2; D perhaps matches TRBD1 (5 bases). The CDR3 length is 14 residues. The V gene's germline CDR1 is MNHEY and CDR2 SVGEGT. V gave up 4 bases and J gave up 6 bases, with 15 bases separating them. This chain's CDR3 is CASSSTGIPNGYTF. CDR3 nucleotides: TGTGCCAGCAGTTCTACAGGAATCCCTAATGGCTACACCTTC.

The chain has TRBV28 and TRBJ2-7; TRBD1 matches 8 bases. The germline V gene has CDR1 MDHEN and CDR2 SYDVKM. The CDR3 extends over 14 amino acids. V gave up 3 bases and J gave up 4 bases; unmatched junction bases: 5. CDR3 region: CASSLYRGIYEQYV. The CDR3 DNA is TGTGCCAGCAGTTTGTACAGGGGGATATACGAGCAGTACGTC.

In its sample, this clone was seen once. The chain has TRBV2 and TRBJ2-3; the match to TRBD2 covers 11 bases. Germline lookup yields CDR1 SNHLY and CDR2 FYNNEI. The CDR3 covers 14 residues. V trimming: 6 bases; J trimming: 6 bases; junction bases outside the gene matches: 5. The CDR3: CASRGTSGSDTQYF. DNA of the CDR3: TGTGCCAGCAGGGGGACTAGCGGTAGCGATACGCAGTATTTT.

The CDR3 loop reads CASSYEGGGYGYTF. CDR3 DNA: TGTGCCAGCAGTTACGAAGGCGGTGGCTATGGCTACACCTTC. The chain joins TRBV6-2 or TRBV6-3 to TRBJ1-2; D is unresolved. CDR3 length: 14 residues. Trimming cost V 2 bases and J 4 bases, with 11 bases left between them. Looked up from germline, CDR1 is MNHEY and CDR2 is SVGEGT.

The chain links TRBV5-8 to TRBJ2-3, with unresolved D. CDR1 and CDR2 (germline): SGHTS, YDEGEE. V was cut by 2 bases and J by 4 bases, with 8 bases left in between. This CDR3 contains 13 residues. CDR3 coding DNA: TGTGCCAGCAGCTTTGGATCCGCAGATACGCAGTATTTT. Protein sequence: CASSFGSADTQYF. Full variable domain (rest looked up from reference TRBV5-8 and TRBJ2-3): EAGVTQSPTHLIKTRGQQATLRCSPISGHTSVYWYQQALGLGLQFLLWYDEGEERNRGNFPPRFSGRQFPNYSSELNVNALELEDSALYLCASSFGSADTQYFGPGTRLTVL.

This clone is labeled medium-sized (0.01 to 0.1%). The same CDR3 arises from other DNA sequences in this sample as well. This chain links TRBV7-2 with TRBJ1-4; no firm D call. Trimming took off 1 base at V and 8 bases at J, with 8 bases between the two ends. CDR3 length equals 13 residues. CDR1 and CDR2 (germline): SGHTA, FQGNSA. CDR3: CASSLEVGEKLFF. In DNA, the CDR3 is TGTGCCAGCAGCTTAGAGGTTGGGGAAAAACTGTTTTTT.

V is TRBV5-6 and J is TRBJ1-2, with 10 bases identical to TRBD1. The trim removed 4 bases at V and 7 bases at J, leaving 10 bases unmatched. The germline gives CDR1 SGHDT, CDR2 YYEEEE. The CDR3 consists of 15 residues. The CDR3 reads CASSNGQGEVGGYTF. For the CDR3, the DNA is TGTGCCAGCAGCAACGGACAGGGGGAAGTCGGTGGCTACACCTTC.

This rearrangement joins TRBV9 to TRBJ2-5; 7 bases map to TRBD2. The CDR3 covers 15 residues. Germline CDR1 is SGDLS and CDR2 is YYNGEE. The V and J ends lost 0 bases and 5 bases, in that order; junction bases with no gene match: 7. CDR3 loop: CASSVAGGGGETQYF. CDR3 nucleotide sequence: TGTGCCAGCAGCGTAGCCGGCGGGGGTGGGGAGACCCAGTACTTC.

This chain uses TRBV3-1 (or the pseudogene TRBV3-2) with TRBJ2-2, with 14 bases identical to TRBD2. The CDR3 extends over 20 amino acids. Germline V lookup: CDR1 LGHDT, CDR2 YNNKEL (reference sequence). J gave up 0 bases and V 0 bases, and 6 bases lay outside the gene matches. CDR3 region: CASSQEGLAGVRANTGELFF. The CDR3, as DNA: TGTGCCAGCAGCCAAGAGGGACTAGCGGGGGTCCGCGCGAACACCGGGGAGCTGTTTTTT.

V and J are TRBV3-1 (or the pseudogene TRBV3-2) and TRBJ2-1, with TRBD1 identical over 10 bases. J was trimmed by 7 bases and V by 3 bases; bases with no gene match: 9. This CDR3 is built from 16 residues. Per the germline V gene, CDR1 is LGHDT and CDR2 is YNNKEL (reference sequence). The CDR3 sequence is CASSHFRDRGRNEQFF. The CDR3 nucleotides are TGTGCCAGCAGCCACTTCCGGGACAGGGGTCGTAATGAGCAGTTCTTC.

The chain combines TRBV7-2 with TRBJ2-3; D uncertain. The CDR3 consists of 15 residues. V dropped 5 bases and J dropped 4 bases, with 16 bases sitting between them. CDR1 SGHTA and CDR2 FQGNSA come from the germline V gene. This CDR3 reads CASSPPYPAPDTQYF. CDR3 nucleotide sequence: TGTGCCAGCAGCCCCCCGTACCCCGCCCCAGATACGCAGTATTTT.

CDR3 DNA: TGTGCCAGCTCACCACCGACAGGGCGGGATTCACCCCTCCACTTT. Protein: CASSPPTGRDSPLHF. The genes are TRBV18 and TRBJ1-6; 7 bases agree with TRBD1. The V and J ends lost 0 bases and 8 bases, in that order; junction bases with no gene match: 4. The CDR3 length is 15 residues. Germline CDR1 KGHSH, CDR2 LQKENI.

The chain has TRBV12-5 and TRBJ1-5, with a weak D call TRBD1 (5 bases). V shed 5 bases and J shed 3 bases, with 14 bases lying between them. CDR1 and CDR2 from the germline V gene are LGHNT and FRNRAP. The CDR3 spans 15 residues. CDR3 in amino acids: CASGPHQGNNQPQHF. The CDR3 bases are TGTGCTAGTGGTCCTCACCAGGGTAACAATCAGCCCCAGCATTTT.

J is TRBJ2-6 and V is TRBV2; TRBD1 matches 12 bases. The J segment lost 4 bases and the V segment lost 4 bases, leaving 11 bases of the junction unmatched. Germline lookup yields CDR1 SNHLY and CDR2 FYNNEI. The length of the CDR3 is 19 residues. CDR3: CASSARDRGQLGGANVLTF. The CDR3 DNA sequence: TGTGCCAGCAGTGCACGGGACAGGGGGCAACTGGGGGGGGCCAACGTCCTGACTTTC.

This chain connects TRBV6-1 to TRBJ1-1; tentative D call: TRBD1 (6 bases). Germline CDR1 MNHNS, CDR2 SASEGT. The CDR3 extends over 14 amino acids. V lost 3 bases and J lost 3, with 11 bases in between. The CDR3, as DNA: TGTGCCAGCAGTGAGTACAGGGCGGACACTGAAGCTTTCTTT. This encodes CASSEYRADTEAFF.

The chain combines TRBV3-1 (or the pseudogene TRBV3-2) with TRBJ1-1; the match to TRBD1 covers 7 bases. This CDR3 contains 13 residues. Trimming removed 6 bases from V and 1 base from J; junction bases left unmatched: 2. The germline V gene has CDR1 LGHDT and CDR2 YNNKEL (reference sequence). CDR3 residues: CASRHRGNTEAFF. For the CDR3, the DNA is TGTGCCAGCAGGCACAGGGGGAACACTGAAGCTTTCTTT.

This clone was found many times. The V gene is TRBV27, the J gene TRBJ1-1, with a possible D match to TRBD1 (5 bases). The CDR3 has 15 residues. From germline, CDR1 is MNHEY and CDR2 SMNVEV (reference sequence). V dropped 2 bases and J dropped 7 bases, with 17 bases sitting between them. CDR3 bases: TGTGCCAGCAGTTTAACCCCCGGGGCAGGGATTGAAGCTTTCTTT. Translated: CASSLTPGAGIEAFF.

The rearrangement uses TRBV9 and TRBJ1-1; 7 nucleotides align to TRBD1. This CDR3 comprises 12 residues. Germline V CDR1 and CDR2: SGDLS, YYNGEE. V trimming: 3 bases; J trimming: 11 bases; junction bases outside the gene matches: 7. In DNA, the CDR3 is TGTGCCAGCAGCGATCAGACGGGACAGGCTTTCTTT. Translated: CASSDQTGQAFF.

Only one count was recorded for this clone. The chain combines TRBV24-1 with TRBJ1-3; 7 nucleotides line up with TRBD1. The V gene end was trimmed by 4 bases and the J gene end by 2 bases; junction bases not matched to a gene: 7. This CDR3 is built from 16 residues. Germline CDR1 KGHDR, CDR2 SFDVKD. Here the CDR3 DNA reads TGTGCCACCAGTGACCACCGGACAGGTGCTGGAAACACCATATATTTT. Translating gives CATSDHRTGAGNTIYF.

This clone appeared once. The chain links TRBV7-7 to TRBJ2-7; D gene unclear. CDR1 and CDR2 from the germline V gene are SSHAT and FNYEAQ (reference sequence). The CDR3 spans 13 residues. Trimming shortened V by 1 base and J by 0 bases, and 4 bases separated the two germline ends. The CDR3 is CASSLVSSYEQYV. DNA of the CDR3: TGTGCCAGCAGCTTAGTCAGCTCCTACGAGCAGTACGTC.

This chain connects TRBV4-2 to TRBJ1-3; the D is unclear. The CDR3 has 17 amino acids. With 0 bases removed from V and 2 bases from J, the gap between germline ends came to 14 bases. The germline V gene has CDR1 LGHNA and CDR2 YNFKEQ. The CDR3 loop is CASSQESRVLTGNTIYF. DNA for the CDR3: TGTGCCAGCAGCCAAGAGAGCAGAGTCCTTACTGGAAACACCATATATTTT.

The V call is TRBV7-9, the J call TRBJ1-2; TRBD1 might be the D (6 bases). In germline, CDR1 is SEHNR, CDR2 FQNEAQ (reference sequence). CDR3 length: 15 residues. Trimming left V 4 bases short and J 0 bases short, with 12 bases between. Here the CDR3 DNA reads TGTGCCAGCAGCTCGACAGGACTAGCTAACTATGGCTACACCTTC. Its protein is CASSSTGLANYGYTF.